This T cell receptor beta chain was identified during a study of shared clonotypes between healthy human individuals (dated by TCRdb to the early 2020s). The study in broad terms: A few men and two women, aged 18 to 49 years, made up the cohort. Libraries were prepared and TCR repertoires were sequenced by different laboratories using diverse techniques, in order to increase sequencing depth and limit assay-specific biases. To estimate repertoire size and how much clonotype sharing occurs between individuals, the study deeply sequenced the blood TCR repertoires of about five healthy adults. For each donor, three plates each were used for CD4 naive and CD4 memory, two plates were used for CD8 naive, and one plate was used for CD8 memory. Between about 0.85 and 10 billion PBMCs per donor were obtained by leukapheresis.

CD8 naive samples were obtained by positive selection for CCR7 among CD45RO-negative cells, yielding a CD45RA+CCR7+ population from which TemRA cells were excluded. The donors were healthy, HIV-negative adults with no recently reported acute infections or vaccinations. Every donor was a Caucasian adult residing in Nashville, Tennessee, USA. Blood was obtained by leukapheresis, after which PBMCs were separated by Ficoll-Histopaque density gradient centrifugation and cryopreserved in liquid nitrogen vapor phase. Analytical flow cytometry was used to check the purity and quantity of every magnetically sorted T cell population. Genomic DNA was isolated from every sorted fraction and measured by UV absorbance on a Nanodrop 2000c. CDR1 and CDR2 are drawn from the germline V gene: MRHNA, SNTAGT. The CDR3 starts with the cysteine, ends with the phenylalanine, and has 16 residues. Solely the CDR3 DNA is kept, with 48 bases framed from the first base. Trimming removed 10 bases from V and 9 bases from J; the gene matches leave 19 bases unexplained.

What the study reported, not specific to this receptor: Sampling was restricted to blood, and TCR repertoires in tissues likely differ from the TCR repertoires found in blood. Clonotypes shared by all four sorted-subset donors showed higher generation probabilities than non-shared clonotypes. Incomplete sequencing was indicated by rarefaction of sorted-subset datasets, despite the large sequencing depth. About 5% of naive CD4, roughly 3.5% of naive CD8, 2% to 2.5% of memory CD4, and about 0.4% of memory CD8 clonotypes were shared across a few donors. Naive subsets generally had larger estimated clonotype richness than memory subsets. Because the study included a small number of donors, the genetic and exposure-history diversity represented was limited. Pairwise subsampling indicated that sequencing depth was expected to affect the degree of clonotype sharing among donors.

With respect to this clone: Its antigen is unknown. Per-base quality was not reported, and no clone a single base away is much larger than it.

Using the deep immunoSEQ assay, TCR CDR3 regions were amplified from genomic DNA by multiplex PCR. Genomic DNA extracted from each cell subset was distributed evenly over all wells of several immunoSEQ 96-well plates, and each plate served as one replicate. Each replicate PCR for sorted subsets received approximately 200 ng genomic DNA, equal to tens of thousands of T cell genomes. The purified libraries were quantified using a Qubit 3.0 fluorometer, sized with a Bioanalyzer 2100, and then quantified again using the KAPA Library Quantification kit. Each immunoSEQ 96-well plate was sequenced on its own single-read 150-cycle Illumina NextSeq 550 flow cell. In the original analysis: Because only junctional sequences without quality scores were contained in the immunoSEQ output, filtering matching that applied to full-length reads could not be performed. Sequences were annotated with PyIR, a Python wrapper for IgBLAST v1.9, and V/J genes and CDR3 were assigned using IMGT germline references. Reads with weak V/J assignments (E-value above 1e-6), missing CDR3, stop codons, out-of-frame junctions, or ambiguous translated residues were removed. V3J clonotypes were defined as sequences sharing the same inferred V gene, J gene, and CDR3 amino acid sequence. The percentage overlap between two repertoires was calculated by dividing the number of shared unique clonotypes by the size of the smaller repertoire. Repertoire richness was assessed with RTK rarefaction, the Chao1 estimator, and Recon v2.1 estimates of unobserved clonotypes. OLGA was used to compute generation probabilities for all TCRbeta clonotypes that the gDNA method yielded from several donors. Drawn from immuneACCESS, this table holds only the in-frame rearrangements with V and J called that TCRdb kept. Clones are partly lost; checked studies trace under half to an unresolved V gene and leave the rest unexplained. V and J calls and clone size come straight from that table; D and trimming were deduced from the DNA. The sample yields 750,000 to 1,000,000 clones; about 91% were counted once. The top ten clonotypes cover less than 25% of the sample.

The chain uses TRBV6-4 and TRBJ2-1, with 9 bases matching TRBD2. Material for sequencing was naive CD8+ T cells sorted from blood. Interpreted using the paper, the cell subset or site label stands for: CD45RA+CCR7+. The receptor was isolated from a man aged 30 to 45 in good health. The CDR3 sequence is CANGITPLAGIAEQFF. The nucleotide sequence is TGTGCCAACGGAATCACCCCCCTAGCGGGAATCGCTGAGCAGTTCTTC.